A single sample gave rise to the 19 T cell receptor beta chains below, sequenced in a study of low-dose radiotherapy and immunotherapy resistance in tumors. Regarding time point: before trial treatment. TRAV and TRBV primers primed cDNA for both TCRalpha and TCRbeta. TCRs underwent roughly 19 PCR cycles of amplification with a constant-region primer and V-primer adapter. One entry per CDR3 protein, called by TCRdb with MiXCR from the reads. The top ten hold about 1% of the sample, which has around 99,000 distinct CDR3 sequences, 9.4% seen once. The sequencing here drew on PBMCs, taken before treatment. All receptors derive from a male donor with prostate cancer.

On this clonotype: A single base is all that separates this from a far larger clone, so a read error is likely. This sequence joins TRBV6-8 and TRBJ2-5; 12 nucleotides agree with TRBD1. The germline V gene has CDR1 MNHGY and CDR2 SAAAGT. This CDR3 has 18 residues. Written as DNA, the CDR3 is TGTGCCACCAGTGATCCCAATCCCGGGACAGGGGGCTTGGATGAGCAGTACTTC. It specifies CATSDPNPGTGGLDEQYF.

This clonotype was recorded many times. The rearrangement joins TRBV7-2 to TRBJ2-7, with unresolved D. The CDR3 extends over 16 amino acids. Germline V lookup: CDR1 SGHTA, CDR2 FQGNSA. Trimming left V 2 bases short and J 0 bases short, with 14 bases between. The CDR3 coding sequence is TGTGCCAGCAGCTTACCCCCCTCGGCTAGCTCCTACGAGCAGTACTTC. This codes for CASSLPPSASSYEQYF.

This clonotype showed up many times. The rearrangement links TRBV28 to TRBJ2-7; maybe TRBD1 (5 bases). The CDR3 contains 14 residues. Germline CDR1 reads MDHEN; CDR2 reads SYDVKM. Trimming pared 3 bases from V and 2 bases from J, leaving 11 bases between. CDR3: CASSFSQGTYEQYF. The CDR3, as DNA: TGTGCCAGCAGTTTCAGTCAGGGCACCTACGAGCAGTACTTC.

This clonotype has ten or more counts. The chain couples TRBV28 to TRBJ2-2; 7 bases fit TRBD2. The CDR3 totals 15 residues. The germline gives CDR1 MDHEN, CDR2 SYDVKM. V trimming: 7 bases; J trimming: 2 bases; junction bases outside the gene matches: 7. CDR3 sequence: CASKTSALNTGELFF. The CDR3, as DNA: TGTGCCAGCAAAACTAGCGCTCTAAACACCGGGGAGCTGTTTTTT.

This clonotype was seen repeatedly, ten times or more. The chain is built from TRBV28 and TRBJ1-1, with a tentative D call TRBD1 (6 bases). Per the germline V gene, CDR1 is MDHEN and CDR2 is SYDVKM. The CDR3 sequence is 14 residues long. Trimming removed 10 bases at V and 4 bases at J, with 19 bases between. For the CDR3, the DNA is TGTGCCACCCGCCTTCAACAGGGAGGCACTGAAGCTTTCTTT. It is translated as CATRLQQGGTEAFF.

At least ten counts were recorded for this clonotype. The V and J genes are TRBV14 and TRBJ2-5; 11 bases align to TRBD2. CDR3 length: 16 amino acids. Trimming cost V 0 bases and J 9 bases; bases outside gene matches: 9. CDR1 is SGHDN, CDR2 FVKESK, per germline. CDR3 DNA: TGTGCCAGCAGCCAAGATCGACTAGCGGGACAAGGGGCCCAGTACTTC. Its protein is CASSQDRLAGQGAQYF.

This clonotype showed up many times. The chain recombines TRBV20-1 with TRBJ1-1, with D possibly TRBD1 on 6 matching bases. Trimming cost V 6 bases and J 1 base, with 18 bases left between them. The germline V gene has CDR1 DFQATT and CDR2 SNEGSKA (reference sequence). The CDR3 length is 15 residues. The CDR3: CSARGPGATNTEAFF. As DNA, the CDR3 is TGCAGTGCCCGGGGTCCAGGGGCTACGAACACTGAAGCTTTCTTT.

This clonotype was detected many times. The chain has TRBV4-2 and TRBJ2-1; D is perhaps TRBD2 (6 bases). The ends were cut back, 5 bases at V and 0 bases at J, with 14 bases in the middle. This CDR3 is 16 amino acids long. CDR1 is LGHNA, CDR2 YNFKEQ, per germline. The chain's CDR3 is CASSYGTRSSYNEQFF. The DNA of the CDR3 is TGTGCCAGCAGCTACGGGACTCGCAGCTCCTACAATGAGCAGTTCTTC.

This clonotype has at least ten counts. J is TRBJ2-1 and V is TRBV28, with D uncertain. Trimming took off 8 bases at V and 10 bases at J, with 15 bases between the two ends. The CDR3 has 12 amino acids. The germline V gene has CDR1 MDHEN and CDR2 SYDVKM. The CDR3 nucleotides are TGTGCCAGCTGTAAAGTTTCGAGGGAGCAGTTCTTC. As protein: CASCKVSREQFF.

This clonotype was seen many times. The V gene is TRBV19, the J gene TRBJ2-1; TRBD2 aligns across 9 bases. The trim removed 5 bases at V and 8 bases at J, leaving 7 bases unmatched. Germline V lookup: CDR1 LNHDA, CDR2 SQIVND (reference sequence). The CDR3 has 14 amino acids. The CDR3 DNA follows: TGTGCCAGTAGTCCCGGGACTAGCATCGATGAGCAGTTCTTC. Protein sequence: CASSPGTSIDEQFF.

This clonotype occurred many times. The chain couples TRBV28 to TRBJ2-3; 9 nucleotides line up with TRBD1. The V gene's germline CDR1 is MDHEN and CDR2 SYDVKM. V lost 2 bases and J lost 4; bases outside the gene matches: 7. The CDR3 runs to 16 residues. In DNA form, the CDR3 reads TGTGCCAGCAGTTTACCGGGACAGGGACGGGCAGATACGCAGTATTTT. The encoded protein is CASSLPGQGRADTQYF.

The CDR3 nucleotides are TGTGCCTGGAGTGCCTCCTACGAGCAGTACTTC. It translates to CAWSASYEQYF. The chain is built from TRBV30 and TRBJ2-7; unclear D gene. The germline V gene has CDR1 GTSNPN and CDR2 SVGIG (reference sequence). The CDR3 contains 11 residues. Trimming stripped 1 base from V and 0 bases from J, with 1 base between.

This clonotype was seen many times. The missing conserved phenylalanine or tryptophan at the end of this CDR3 makes a read error likely. The DNA is omitted, as the CDR3 cannot be located on it reliably, and the CDR3 follows TCRdb's listing. The chain recombines TRBV6-6 with TRBJ2-7; TRBD1, as called in the table, went unchecked against the DNA. Per germline, CDR1 MNHNY and CDR2 SVGAGI (reference sequence). The CDR3 comprises 12 residues, both ends counted. CDR3 loop: CASSFAEAGLWL.

The sample holds many counts of this clonotype. The rearrangement uses TRBV7-2 and TRBJ2-3; D tentatively fits TRBD1 or TRBD2 (6 bases each). V lost 3 bases to trimming and J lost 6 bases, with 13 bases between them. This CDR3 comprises 14 residues. CDR1 and CDR2 (germline): SGHTA, FQGNSA. The CDR3 DNA is TGTGCCAGCAGCTTGGGGGGCCCTGGGGATACGCAGTATTTT. Its protein product is CASSLGGPGDTQYF. The entire variable domain, with the rest obtained from reference TRBV7-2 and TRBJ2-3, is as follows: GAGVSQSPSNKVTEKGKDVELRCDPISGHTALYWYRQSLGQGLEFLIYFQGNSAPDKSGLPSDRFSAERTGGSVSTLTIQRTQQEDSAVYLCASSLGGPGDTQYFGPGTRLTVL.

Comment on this clonotype: A read error is likely here: a far larger clone is one base away. The rearrangement uses TRBV5-8 and TRBJ2-4, with D possibly matching TRBD2 (6 bases). Germline assignment: CDR1 SGHTS and CDR2 YDEGEE. The length of the CDR3 is 13 residues. The CDR3: CVSGGTDKNIQYF. CDR3 nucleotide sequence: TGTGTCAGCGGCGGGACCGATAAAAACATTCAGTACTTC.

This clonotype was seen many times. The chain combines TRBV4-3 with TRBJ1-1; 8 nucleotides align to TRBD1. J lost 3 bases, V lost 1 base, and 7 bases had no gene match. Germline CDR1 reads LGHNA; CDR2 reads YSLEER. This CDR3 is 16 amino acids long. The chain's CDR3 is CASSQGYRGFYTEAFF. In DNA form, the CDR3 reads TGCGCCAGCAGCCAAGGCTACAGGGGGTTCTACACTGAAGCTTTCTTT.

This clonotype showed up just a few times. The chain carries TRBV6-8 and TRBJ1-2; D might be TRBD1 (5 bases). This CDR3 region has 13 residues. Germline-derived CDR1 and CDR2 are MNHGY and SAAAGT. Trimming took 6 bases from V and 4 from J, leaving 12 bases between them. The DNA of the CDR3 is TGTGCCAGCAGACCCGGGGGGGGCTATGGCTACACCTTC. This sequence encodes CASRPGGGYGYTF.

Many counts were recorded for this clonotype. This chain uses TRBV4-3 with TRBJ1-2; possibly TRBD1 for D (5 bases). V was pared by 0 bases and J by 4 bases, with 12 bases between. The CDR3 length is 15 residues. Germline CDR1 and CDR2: LGHNA and YSLEER. DNA of the CDR3: TGCGCCAGCAGCCAAGATAGACCGGACACCTATGGCTACACCTTC. Amino acid sequence: CASSQDRPDTYGYTF.

This clonotype was detected ten times or more. The chain employs TRBV28 and TRBJ2-5, with a weak D call TRBD2 (6 bases). Germline V lookup: CDR1 MDHEN, CDR2 SYDVKM. V lost 9 bases to trimming and J lost 2 bases, with 10 bases between them. There are 12 residues in the CDR3. For the CDR3, the DNA is TGTGCCAGTGGAGGGTGGCAAGAGACCCAGTACTTC. Its translation is CASGGWQETQYF. Variable domain in full (rest from reference TRBV28 and TRBJ2-5): DVKVTQSSRYLVKRTGEKVFLECVQDMDHENMFWYRQDPGLGLRLIYFSYDVKMKEKGDIPEGYSVSREKKERFSLILESASTNQTSMYLCASGGWQETQYFGPGTRLLVL.